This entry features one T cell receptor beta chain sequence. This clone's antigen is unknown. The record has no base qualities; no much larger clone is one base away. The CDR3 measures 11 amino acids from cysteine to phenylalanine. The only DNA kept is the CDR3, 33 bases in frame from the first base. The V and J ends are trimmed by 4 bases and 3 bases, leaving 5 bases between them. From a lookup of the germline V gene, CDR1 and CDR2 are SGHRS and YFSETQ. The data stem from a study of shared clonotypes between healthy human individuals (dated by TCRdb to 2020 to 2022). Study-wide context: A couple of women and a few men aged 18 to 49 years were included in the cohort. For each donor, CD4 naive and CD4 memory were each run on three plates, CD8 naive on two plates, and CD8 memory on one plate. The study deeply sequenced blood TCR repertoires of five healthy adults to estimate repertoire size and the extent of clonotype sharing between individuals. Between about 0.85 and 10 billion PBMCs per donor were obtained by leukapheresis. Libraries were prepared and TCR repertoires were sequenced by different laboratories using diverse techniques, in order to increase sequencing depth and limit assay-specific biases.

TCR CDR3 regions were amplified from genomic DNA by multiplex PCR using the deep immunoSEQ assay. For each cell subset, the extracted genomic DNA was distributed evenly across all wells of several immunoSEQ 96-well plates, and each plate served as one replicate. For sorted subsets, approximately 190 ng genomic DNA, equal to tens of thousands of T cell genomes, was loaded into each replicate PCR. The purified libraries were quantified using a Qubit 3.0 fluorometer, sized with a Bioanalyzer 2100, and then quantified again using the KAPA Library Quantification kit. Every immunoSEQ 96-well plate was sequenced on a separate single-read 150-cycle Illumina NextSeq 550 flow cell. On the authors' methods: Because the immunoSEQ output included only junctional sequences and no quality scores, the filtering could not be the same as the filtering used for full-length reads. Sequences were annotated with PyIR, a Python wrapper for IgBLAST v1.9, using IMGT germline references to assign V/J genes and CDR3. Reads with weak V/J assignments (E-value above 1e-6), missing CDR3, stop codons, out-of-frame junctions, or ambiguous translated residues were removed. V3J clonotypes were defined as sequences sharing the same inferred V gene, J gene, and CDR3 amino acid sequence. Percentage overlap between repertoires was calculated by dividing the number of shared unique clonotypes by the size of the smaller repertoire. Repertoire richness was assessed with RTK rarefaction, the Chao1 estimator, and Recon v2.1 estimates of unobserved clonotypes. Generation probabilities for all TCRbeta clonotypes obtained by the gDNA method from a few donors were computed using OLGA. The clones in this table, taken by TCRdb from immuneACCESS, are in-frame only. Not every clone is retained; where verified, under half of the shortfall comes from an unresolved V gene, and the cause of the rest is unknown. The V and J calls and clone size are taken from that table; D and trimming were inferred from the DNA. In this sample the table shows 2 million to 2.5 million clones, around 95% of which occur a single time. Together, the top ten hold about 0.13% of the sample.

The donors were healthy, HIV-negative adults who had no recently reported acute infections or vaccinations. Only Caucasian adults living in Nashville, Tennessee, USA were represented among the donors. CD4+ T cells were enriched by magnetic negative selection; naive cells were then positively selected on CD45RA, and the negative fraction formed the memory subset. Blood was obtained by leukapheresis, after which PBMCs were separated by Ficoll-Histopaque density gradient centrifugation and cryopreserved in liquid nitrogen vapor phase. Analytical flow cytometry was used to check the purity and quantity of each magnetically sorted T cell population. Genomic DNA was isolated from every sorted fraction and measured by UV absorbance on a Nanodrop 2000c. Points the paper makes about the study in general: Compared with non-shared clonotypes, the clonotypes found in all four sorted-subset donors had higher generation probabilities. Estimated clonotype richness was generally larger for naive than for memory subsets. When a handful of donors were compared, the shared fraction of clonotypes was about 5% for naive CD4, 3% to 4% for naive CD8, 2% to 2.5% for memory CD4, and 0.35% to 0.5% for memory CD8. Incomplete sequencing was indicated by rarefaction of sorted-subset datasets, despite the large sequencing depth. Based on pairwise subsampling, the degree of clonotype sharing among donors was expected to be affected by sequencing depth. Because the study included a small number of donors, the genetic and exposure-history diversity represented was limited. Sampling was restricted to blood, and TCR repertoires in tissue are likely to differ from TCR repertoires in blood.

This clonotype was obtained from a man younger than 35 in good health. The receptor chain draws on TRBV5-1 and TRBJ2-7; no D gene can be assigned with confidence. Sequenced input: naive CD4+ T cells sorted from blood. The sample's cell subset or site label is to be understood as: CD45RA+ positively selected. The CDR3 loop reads CASSRNYEQYF. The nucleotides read TGCGCCAGCAGCCGGAACTACGAGCAGTACTTC. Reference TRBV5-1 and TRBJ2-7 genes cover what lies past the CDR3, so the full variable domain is KAGVTQTPRYLIKTRGQQVTLSCSPISGHRSVSWYQQTPGQGLQFLFEYFSETQRNKGNFPGRFSGRQFSNSRSEMNVSTLELGDSALYLCASSRNYEQYFGPGTRLTVT.